This T cell receptor beta chain stems from a study of cytomegalovirus exposure and HLA in healthy donors. Study results and limitations: The authors later found TCR association rates varying by HLA locus, with DRB1 most and HLA-C fewest.

To note about this clone: Antigen specificity is unknown.

Primers: 60 Vbeta forward and 13 Jbeta reverse. The data were produced by immunoSEQ multiplex PCR, yet TCRdb's version contains in-frame clones alone and is incomplete. Of roughly 180,000 clones in the sample, roughly 80% were seen once. This receptor was taken from a man aged 30-40 years in good health and CMV-seronegative. Sequencing was done on a sample of PBMCs.

The CDR3, as DNA: TGTGCCAGCAGCCCAGGACTAGCGGGAGGTGAAGAGACCCAGTACTTC. Its translation is CASSPGLAGGEETQYF. V gene TRBV5-4 combines with J gene TRBJ2-5, with 14 bases fitting TRBD2. CDR1 SGHNT and CDR2 YYREEE come from the germline V gene (reference sequence). CDR3 length equals 16 residues. Unmatched junction bases numbered 5, after V lost 4 bases and J lost 3 bases.